These 30 T cell receptor beta chains were sequenced from one sample in a study of T cell changes during pregnancy in multiple sclerosis. The assay was immunoSEQ multiplex PCR, and TCRdb's table has in-frame clones only and misses some. The table shows about 72,000 clones, with roughly 91% occurring only once. The specimen comprised peripheral blood, sampled in the third trimester of pregnancy. These receptors were taken from a female donor in good health, enrolled as a control in a pregnancy study.

The CDR3 protein is CASSLDGRAATGELFF. Written as DNA, the CDR3 is TGTGCCAGCAGCTTGGACGGGAGGGCCGCCACCGGGGAGCTGTTTTTT. The chain links TRBV5-4 to TRBJ2-2, with TRBD2 matching over 8 bases. J was trimmed by 4 bases and V by 0 bases; bases with no gene match: 5. This CDR3 is 16 amino acids long. Germline CDR1 and CDR2: SGHNT and YYREEE (reference sequence). Full variable domain (remainder filled in from reference TRBV5-4 and TRBJ2-2): ETGVTQSPTHLIKTRGQQVTLRCSSQSGHNTVSWYQQALGQGPQFIFQYYREEENGRGNFPPRFSGLQFPNYSSELNVNALELDDSALYLCASSLDGRAATGELFFGEGSRLTVL.

This clone appeared a single time. The chain links TRBV27 to TRBJ2-1; possible D gene TRBD1, 6 bases. V lost 1 base to trimming and J lost 5 bases, with 18 bases between them. Germline V gene lookup returns CDR1 MNHEY and CDR2 SMNVEV (reference sequence). The CDR3 runs to 17 residues. The CDR3 here is CASSLYLGGRRNNEQFF. The CDR3 nucleotides read TGTGCCAGCAGTTTATACCTAGGGGGACGGAGAAACAATGAGCAGTTCTTC.

The chain has TRBV5-6 and TRBJ1-1, with D perhaps matching TRBD1 (6 bases). Per germline, CDR1 SGHDT and CDR2 YYEEEE. V gave up 5 bases and J gave up 4 bases, with 12 bases separating them. The CDR3 sequence is 13 residues long. The DNA for the CDR3 is TGTGCCAGCAGGCTGCGAGGGGGCACTGAAGCTTTCTTT. Its translation is CASRLRGGTEAFF.

The table lists this clone with a count of one. V and J are TRBV2 and TRBJ1-1; D gene uncertain. The CDR3 consists of 13 residues. Germline V lookup: CDR1 SNHLY, CDR2 FYNNEI. Trimming shortened V by 6 bases and J by 5 bases, and 13 bases separated the two germline ends. CDR3 region: CASRSGEVTEAFF. CDR3 DNA: TGTGCCAGCAGGTCGGGTGAGGTAACTGAAGCTTTCTTT. Filled out from reference TRBV2 and TRBJ1-1, the complete variable domain reads EPEVTQTPSHQVTQMGQEVILRCVPISNHLYFYWYRQILGQKVEFLVSFYNNEISEKSEIFDDQFSVERPDGSNFTLKIRSTKLEDSAMYFCASRSGEVTEAFFGQGTRLTVV.

The CDR3 is CASSQGSGNSPLHF. The CDR3 region has the DNA TGCGCCAGCAGCCAAGGCTCGGGGAATTCACCCCTCCACTTT. J is TRBJ1-6 and V is TRBV5-1; D gene uncertain. Germline loops: CDR1 SGHRS, CDR2 YFSETQ. This CDR3 has 14 residues. Trimming took off 4 bases at V and 7 bases at J, with 12 bases between the two ends.

The chain joins TRBV7-2 to TRBJ2-5, with TRBD1 matching over 12 bases. Per the germline V gene, CDR1 is SGHTA and CDR2 is FQGNSA. V dropped 7 bases and J dropped 5; count of bases not matched to a gene: 11. This CDR3 region has 16 residues. The CDR3 nucleotides are TGTGCCAGCACCAGATTGGGGACAGGGGGCATGGAGACCCAGTACTTC. Encoded protein: CASTRLGTGGMETQYF.

This sequence joins TRBV11-2 and TRBJ2-5; weak D call: TRBD2 (6 bases). The germline V gene encodes CDR1 SGHAT and CDR2 FQNNGV. V lost 5 bases and J lost 3, with 13 bases in between. CDR3 length equals 14 residues. CDR3 loop: CASSPPGSKETQYF. In DNA form, the CDR3 reads TGTGCCAGCAGCCCCCCCGGGAGTAAAGAGACCCAGTACTTC.

The chain links TRBV9 to TRBJ1-1; D gene unclear. The CDR3 sequence is 14 residues long. The germline gives CDR1 SGDLS, CDR2 YYNGEE. Deletions cut 4 bases from V and 1 base from J, with 11 bases between. The CDR3 spells CASSPEVGNTEAFF. DNA of the CDR3: TGTGCCAGCAGCCCAGAGGTGGGGAACACTGAAGCTTTCTTT.

The chain couples TRBV11-2 to TRBJ1-2, with D perhaps matching TRBD1 (6 bases). This CDR3 comprises 14 residues. From germline, CDR1 is SGHAT and CDR2 FQNNGV. Trimming stripped 5 bases from V and 4 bases from J, with 14 bases between. DNA of the CDR3: TGTGCCAGCAGCAATCTACAGGGTTCCTATGGCTACACCTTC. Amino acids: CASSNLQGSYGYTF.

V is TRBV7-8 and J is TRBJ2-2; 7 bases align to TRBD1. The germline V gene has CDR1 SGHVS and CDR2 FQNEAQ. After removal of 4 bases from V and 6 bases from J, the junction contained 8 bases not matched to a gene. The length of the CDR3 is 15 residues. The DNA of the CDR3 is TGTGCCAGCAGCTCCAGGGGGTTAAGCGCCGGGGAGCTGTTTTTT. This encodes CASSSRGLSAGELFF.

The chain uses TRBV18 and TRBJ1-3; TRBD1 is a possible D gene (6 bases). V lost 4 bases, J lost 4 bases, and 11 bases lay in between. This CDR3 is 14 amino acids long. CDR1 is KGHSH and CDR2 is LQKENI in the germline V gene. The CDR3 DNA is TGTGCCAGCTCACAAGGAACAGGGGGAAACACCATATATTTT. This codes for CASSQGTGGNTIYF.

The genes are TRBV11-1 and TRBJ2-1; possibly TRBD1 for D (6 bases). Germline lookup yields CDR1 SGHAT and CDR2 FQDESV (reference sequence). There are 15 residues in the CDR3. Trimming removed 5 bases at V and 5 bases at J, with 16 bases between. In nucleotides, the CDR3 is TGTGCCAGCAGCCCGCAGGGGCGGGTGGACAATGAGCAGTTCTTC. Protein: CASSPQGRVDNEQFF. Based on the CDR3 plus reference TRBV11-1 and TRBJ2-1, the full variable domain is EAEVAQSPRYKITEKSQAVAFWCDPISGHATLYWYRQILGQGPELLVQFQDESVVDDSQLPKDRFSAERLKGVDSTLKIQPAELGDSAMYLCASSPQGRVDNEQFFGPGTRLTVL.

V gene TRBV27 combines with J gene TRBJ2-3, with TRBD2 as a possible D gene (6 bases). This CDR3 contains 14 residues. Germline CDR1 reads MNHEY; CDR2 reads SMNVEV (reference sequence). V shed 2 bases and J shed 5 bases, with 11 bases lying between them. The CDR3 coding sequence is TGTGCCAGCAGTTTACAACTAGCTGGAGATACGCAGTATTTT. Protein product: CASSLQLAGDTQYF.

The CDR3 DNA reads TGCGCCAGCAGCCAAGTAGGGGACAGGGATTCACCCCTCCACTTT. Translating it yields CASSQVGDRDSPLHF. V and J are TRBV4-3 and TRBJ1-6; 9 nucleotides agree with TRBD1. This CDR3 region has 15 residues. V lost 1 base and J lost 8; bases outside the gene matches: 3. Germline assignment: CDR1 LGHNA and CDR2 YSLEER.

The V and J genes are TRBV28 and TRBJ1-1; 10 bases agree with TRBD1. J was trimmed by 5 bases and V by 6 bases; bases with no gene match: 21. This CDR3 spans 19 amino acids. Looked up from germline, CDR1 is MDHEN and CDR2 is SYDVKM. The CDR3 DNA sequence: TGTGCCAGCAGGGGGGCGTCACGAATGACAGGGGGCCGAGGGACTGAAGCTTTCTTT. It translates to CASRGASRMTGGRGTEAFF. The entire variable domain, with the rest obtained from reference TRBV28 and TRBJ1-1, is as follows: DVKVTQSSRYLVKRTGEKVFLECVQDMDHENMFWYRQDPGLGLRLIYFSYDVKMKEKGDIPEGYSVSREKKERFSLILESASTNQTSMYLCASRGASRMTGGRGTEAFFGQGTRLTVV.

The rearrangement joins TRBV5-6 to TRBJ1-1; 8 bases are shared with TRBD1. The germline CDR1 and CDR2 sequences are SGHDT and YYEEEE. The V and J ends lost 5 bases and 1 base, in that order; junction bases with no gene match: 10. This CDR3 comprises 16 residues. The CDR3 region is CASRPGGPLANTEAFF. CDR3 DNA sequence: TGTGCCAGCAGGCCAGGGGGCCCGTTAGCGAACACTGAAGCTTTCTTT. Using reference TRBV5-6 and TRBJ1-1 for the parts outside the CDR3, the full variable domain is DAGVTQSPTHLIKTRGQQVTLRCSPKSGHDTVSWYQQALGQGPQFIFQYYEEEERQRGNFPDRFSGHQFPNYSSELNVNALLLGDSALYLCASRPGGPLANTEAFFGQGTRLTVV.

This chain links TRBV7-9 with TRBJ1-2; possibly TRBD1 for D (5 bases). V gave up 8 bases and J gave up 2 bases, with 27 bases separating them. The CDR3 has 18 residues. Looked up from germline, CDR1 is SEHNR and CDR2 is FQNEAQ (reference sequence). This CDR3 reads CASAPDGGSRRVNYGYTF. CDR3 nucleotide sequence: TGTGCCAGCGCCCCCGACGGGGGAAGTAGAAGAGTCAACTATGGCTACACCTTC.

J is TRBJ2-7 and V is TRBV11-2; D might be TRBD1 (5 bases). Trimming took 5 bases from V and 5 from J, leaving 16 bases between them. CDR3 length: 14 residues. Germline V gives CDR1 SGHAT, CDR2 FQNNGV. CDR3 in DNA: TGTGCCAGCAGCCGGACATTCCAAACCCACGAGCAGTACTTC. Protein sequence: CASSRTFQTHEQYF.

A single count supports this clone. This chain connects TRBV7-9 to TRBJ1-5, with 9 bases matching TRBD1. This CDR3 is built from 16 residues. Trimming cost V 5 bases and J 3 bases; bases outside gene matches: 8. Germline lookup yields CDR1 SEHNR and CDR2 FQNEAQ (reference sequence). CDR3: CASSLYRGRDNQPQHF. In nucleotides, the CDR3 is TGTGCCAGCAGCCTATACAGGGGGCGAGACAATCAGCCCCAGCATTTT.

The J gene is TRBJ1-4, the V gene TRBV4-2, with a tentative D call TRBD1 (5 bases). The ends were cut back, 1 base at V and 7 bases at J, with 13 bases in the middle. This CDR3 has 15 residues. Germline-derived CDR1 and CDR2 are LGHNA and YNFKEQ. This CDR3 reads CASSQAGEGGEKLFF. CDR3 nucleotide sequence: TGTGCCAGCAGCCAAGCGGGGGAGGGTGGTGAAAAACTGTTTTTT.

The rearrangement joins TRBV7-9 to TRBJ1-5, with D unclear. From germline, CDR1 is SEHNR and CDR2 FQNEAQ (reference sequence). The CDR3 sequence is 15 residues long. Between the trimmed V and J ends, which lost 1 base and 4 bases, there was a span of 11 bases. The CDR3 DNA follows: TGTGCCAGCAGCTTAGATCACGGGGAAAATCAGCCCCAGCATTTT. It codes for CASSLDHGENQPQHF. The complete variable domain, with remaining parts taken from reference TRBV7-9 and TRBJ1-5, reads DTGVSQNPRHKITKRGQNVTFRCDPISEHNRLYWYRQTLGQGPEFLTYFQNEAQLEKSRLLSDRFSAERPKGSFSTLEIQRTEQGDSAMYLCASSLDHGENQPQHFGDGTRLSIL.

CDR3 coding DNA: TGTGCCAGCAGTTTAGGGGGCGCAGAAGCATTCCAGCCAGGCTATGGCTACACCTTC. It codes for CASSLGGAEAFQPGYGYTF. The chain links TRBV28 to TRBJ1-2; perhaps TRBD1 as D (6 bases). V was clipped by 2 bases and J by 4 bases, with 26 bases between them. The germline gives CDR1 MDHEN, CDR2 SYDVKM. The CDR3 sequence is 19 residues long.

The chain uses TRBV7-2 and TRBJ2-3; tentative D call: TRBD1 (6 bases). Germline CDR1 SGHTA, CDR2 FQGNSA. The V gene lost 5 bases and the J gene lost 1 base, with 19 bases spanning the gap. The CDR3 has 17 amino acids. CDR3 sequence (DNA): TGTGCCAGCAGCCCGGCCCCACAGGGTGGGGGCACAGATACGCAGTATTTT. Translated, it gives CASSPAPQGGGTDTQYF.

This clone is a singleton in its sample. The genes are TRBV11-2 and TRBJ1-2; tentatively, D is TRBD1 (6 bases). V shed 5 bases and J shed 8 bases, with 15 bases lying between them. CDR1 is SGHAT and CDR2 is FQNNGV in the germline V gene. The CDR3 consists of 13 residues. CDR3 amino acids: CASSLLGAGGYTF. CDR3 sequence (DNA): TGTGCCAGCAGCCTGCTGGGGGCCGGGGGCTACACCTTC. The full variable domain, rest sourced from reference TRBV11-2 and TRBJ1-2, is EAGVAQSPRYKIIEKRQSVAFWCNPISGHATLYWYQQILGQGPKLLIQFQNNGVVDDSQLPKDRFSAERLKGVDSTLKIQPAKLEDSAVYLCASSLLGAGGYTFGSGTRLTVV.

The gene calls are TRBV15 and TRBJ1-2, with 8 bases aligning to TRBD1. Germline trimming cut 11 bases from V and 4 bases from J; bases unmatched to any gene: 15. The germline CDR1 and CDR2 sequences are LNHNV and YYDKDF (reference sequence). CDR3 length equals 15 residues. The CDR3: CASTQDRALGYGYTF. The CDR3 bases are TGTGCCTCAACACAGGACAGGGCCCTTGGCTATGGCTACACCTTC.

V and J are TRBV7-2 and TRBJ2-7; possibly TRBD2 for D (6 bases). This CDR3 has 13 amino acids. The V gene lost 2 bases and the J gene lost 4 bases, with 9 bases spanning the gap. Germline CDR1 SGHTA, CDR2 FQGNSA. The CDR3 nucleotides are TGTGCCAGCAGCTTATCGGAGGGGTACGAGCAGTACTTC. Encoded protein: CASSLSEGYEQYF.

The gene calls are TRBV11-2 and TRBJ2-2; the D is unclear. The CDR3 length is 14 residues. Germline values: CDR1 SGHAT, CDR2 FQNNGV. V lost 0 bases, J lost 6 bases, and 8 bases lay in between. The CDR3 loop is CASSLDGQPGELFF. CDR3 bases: TGTGCCAGCAGCTTAGATGGGCAGCCCGGGGAGCTGTTTTTT.

This clone was counted a single time. V and J are TRBV10-3 and TRBJ1-1; D perhaps matches TRBD1 (6 bases). Trimming took 6 bases from V and 6 from J, leaving 17 bases between them. Per germline, CDR1 ENHRY and CDR2 SYGVKD. There are 14 residues in the CDR3. The CDR3: CAISGQLLTSEAFF. The CDR3 region has the DNA TGTGCCATCAGCGGACAGCTTTTGACGTCTGAAGCTTTCTTT.

The chain has TRBV9 and TRBJ2-1; TRBD2 agrees at 10 bases. CDR1 and CDR2 from the germline V gene are SGDLS and YYNGEE. This CDR3 has 15 residues. With 2 bases clipped from V and 7 bases from J, the junction kept 6 bases outside the gene matches. As DNA, the CDR3 is TGTGCCAGCAGCGTTTCTAGCGGGGGTGATAATGAGCAGTTCTTC. Protein sequence: CASSVSSGGDNEQFF.

J is TRBJ1-2 and V is TRBV5-1, with D perhaps matching TRBD1 (5 bases). The CDR3 has 15 amino acids. Trimming took 3 bases from V and 0 from J, leaving 12 bases between them. CDR1 and CDR2 (germline): SGHRS, YFSETQ. This chain's CDR3 is CASSSQETPNYGYTF. In DNA form, the CDR3 reads TGCGCCAGCAGCTCACAGGAGACTCCTAACTATGGCTACACCTTC.